The 24 T cell receptor beta chains below all came from one sample that was sequenced in a study of T cell responses to AZD1222 COVID-19 vaccine. Measured with immunoSEQ multiplex PCR; TCRdb has only the in-frame clones, and not every one. In the table there are about 140,000 clones, around 93% of which are singletons. This specimen was peripheral blood, taken 28 days after the second AZD1222 dose. All receptors derive from an adult who received the AZD1222 COVID-19 vaccine.

V and J are TRBV7-2 and TRBJ1-2, with D possibly matching TRBD1 (5 bases). The germline V and J ends were trimmed by 1 base and 6 bases, with 9 bases remaining between them. The germline gives CDR1 SGHTA, CDR2 FQGNSA. This CDR3 is 13 amino acids long. The CDR3 DNA is TGTGCCAGCAGCTTAGATAGGGGCGATGGCTACACCTTC. Its protein product is CASSLDRGDGYTF.

The chain has TRBV28 and TRBJ2-1; 10 bases fit TRBD2. The ends lost 2 bases at V and 9 bases at J; junction bases unmatched: 7. The CDR3 consists of 15 residues. CDR1 and CDR2 (germline): MDHEN, SYDVKM. CDR3 DNA sequence: TGTGCCAGCAGTTTAGTTCGAGCGGGAGGGACTGAGCAGTTCTTC. Its protein product is CASSLVRAGGTEQFF.

The chain has TRBV7-2 and TRBJ2-2, with a tentative D call TRBD1 (6 bases). The CDR3 runs to 16 residues. Germline lookup yields CDR1 SGHTA and CDR2 FQGNSA. V lost 5 bases and J 0 bases, leaving 13 bases between the germline ends. CDR3 nucleotide sequence: TGTGCCAGCAGCCGCCTCAGGACAGCGAACACCGGGGAGCTGTTTTTT. Its protein is CASSRLRTANTGELFF.

This chain uses TRBV7-3 with TRBJ2-3, with 9 bases identical to TRBD2. J gave up 0 bases and V 6 bases, and 1 base lay outside the gene matches. CDR1 and CDR2 (germline): SGHTA, FQGTGA. This CDR3 region has 14 residues. The CDR3 here is CASRGTSSTDTQYF. CDR3 DNA sequence: TGTGCCAGCAGAGGGACTAGCAGCACAGATACGCAGTATTTT.

The chain joins TRBV9 to TRBJ2-3; no definite D call. Trimming left V 5 bases short and J 1 base short, with 5 bases between. Germline V gives CDR1 SGDLS, CDR2 YYNGEE. The CDR3 covers 12 residues. The DNA of the CDR3 is TGTGCCAGCAGTTTGGGCACAGATACGCAGTATTTT. Translated, it gives CASSLGTDTQYF.

The chain combines TRBV27 with TRBJ2-7; 11 nucleotides agree with TRBD2. Trimming took 4 bases from V and 6 from J; bases not matched to a gene: 8. Germline V gives CDR1 MNHEY, CDR2 SMNVEV (reference sequence). CDR3 length: 15 residues. The CDR3 protein is CASSSGLAGFGEQYF. For the CDR3, the DNA is TGTGCCAGCAGTTCCGGACTAGCGGGTTTCGGCGAGCAGTACTTC.

This sequence joins TRBV6-1 and TRBJ1-5, with D possibly matching TRBD1 (6 bases). The CDR3 totals 15 residues. Germline V gene data show CDR1 as MNHNS and CDR2 as SASEGT. V was trimmed by 1 base and J by 6 bases, leaving 13 bases between them. This CDR3 is CASSEVRQVAQPQHF. Written as DNA, the CDR3 is TGTGCCAGCAGTGAAGTGAGACAGGTAGCTCAGCCCCAGCATTTT.

This clone has a single count. The chain couples TRBV16 to TRBJ2-2; D might be TRBD1 or TRBD2, each matching 5 bases. From germline, CDR1 is KGHSY and CDR2 FQNENV. The germline V and J ends were trimmed by 10 bases and 5 bases, with 23 bases remaining between them. CDR3 length: 16 amino acids. CDR3 nucleotide sequence: TGTGCCACCTCTCTCTCGAGACCCGAGGGGACCGGGGAGCTGTTTTTT. Protein product: CATSLSRPEGTGELFF. Together with reference TRBV16 and TRBJ2-2, the CDR3 gives the full variable domain: GEEVAQTPKHLVRGEGQKAKLYCAPIKGHSYVFWYQQVLKNEFKFLISFQNENVFDETGMPKERFSAKCLPNSPCSLEIQATKLEDSAVYFCATSLSRPEGTGELFFGEGSRLTVL.

This chain links TRBV7-2 with TRBJ2-3, with 7 bases fitting TRBD2. CDR1 is SGHTA, CDR2 FQGNSA, per germline. The CDR3 has 15 residues. With V trimmed by 0 bases and J by 6 bases, 6 bases remained unmatched. CDR3 in amino acids: CASSLAWGGLDTQYF. In nucleotides, the CDR3 is TGTGCCAGCAGCTTAGCGTGGGGAGGGCTGGATACGCAGTATTTT. Full variable domain (outside the CDR3, taken from reference TRBV7-2 and TRBJ2-3): GAGVSQSPSNKVTEKGKDVELRCDPISGHTALYWYRQSLGQGLEFLIYFQGNSAPDKSGLPSDRFSAERTGGSVSTLTIQRTQQEDSAVYLCASSLAWGGLDTQYFGPGTRLTVL.

V gene TRBV15 combines with J gene TRBJ1-2; D remains unclear. V shed 3 bases and J shed 8 bases, with 10 bases lying between them. The CDR3 runs to 12 residues. Germline V CDR1 and CDR2: LNHNV, YYDKDF (reference sequence). The CDR3: CATSRDSSGYTF. In DNA, the CDR3 is TGTGCCACCAGCAGGGACTCTTCAGGCTACACCTTC.

The J gene is TRBJ2-2, the V gene TRBV7-9; D is uncertain. The V gene lost 6 bases and the J gene lost 0 bases, with 8 bases spanning the gap. Germline V gene lookup returns CDR1 SEHNR and CDR2 FQNEAQ (reference sequence). The CDR3 has 14 residues. DNA of the CDR3: TGTGCCAGCAGGGTCGGGCCGAACACCGGGGAGCTGTTTTTT. It yields the protein CASRVGPNTGELFF.

The chain links TRBV18 to TRBJ1-2; D unresolved. The CDR3 length is 14 residues. Germline V gene sequence: CDR1 KGHSH, CDR2 LQKENI. The V end was cut by 1 base, the J end by 3 bases, with 9 bases between. The DNA of the CDR3 is TGTGCCAGCTCACCACAGGGTCACGACTATGGCTACACCTTC. It codes for CASSPQGHDYGYTF.

J is TRBJ1-5 and V is TRBV7-9, with D uncertain. Trimming removed 1 base at V and 7 bases at J, with 11 bases between. Germline V gene data show CDR1 as SEHNR and CDR2 as FQNEAQ (reference sequence). The CDR3 is 14 amino acids. The CDR3, as DNA: TGTGCCAGCAGCTTAGAGGGAGGAACACAGCCCCAGCATTTT. This encodes CASSLEGGTQPQHF.

The J gene is TRBJ2-7, the V gene TRBV5-4; TRBD2 might be the D (6 bases). In germline, CDR1 is SGHNT, CDR2 YYREEE (reference sequence). The V end was cut by 0 bases, the J end by 4 bases, with 8 bases between. This CDR3 spans 13 amino acids. CDR3 residues: CASSLEGRYEQYF. The CDR3 DNA reads TGTGCCAGCAGCTTGGAAGGGAGGTACGAGCAGTACTTC.

CDR3 nucleotides: TGTGCCAGCAGTTATGGGAGCAATCAGCCCCAGCATTTT. Its translation: CASSYGSNQPQHF. The V and J genes are TRBV27 and TRBJ1-5; D ambiguous. Trimming cost V 4 bases and J 1 base, with 5 bases left between them. The CDR3 is 13 amino acids. Germline-derived CDR1 and CDR2 are MNHEY and SMNVEV (reference sequence).

The V call is TRBV5-1, the J call TRBJ1-1; D is ambiguous. This CDR3 region has 14 residues. The V gene lost 0 bases and the J gene lost 1 base, with 7 bases spanning the gap. From germline, CDR1 is SGHRS and CDR2 YFSETQ. CDR3 DNA: TGCGCCAGCAGCTTGGTATCGGGGAACACTGAAGCTTTCTTT. Residues: CASSLVSGNTEAFF.

The V and J genes are TRBV3-1 (or the pseudogene TRBV3-2) and TRBJ2-7; TRBD2 matches 10 bases. The V gene's germline CDR1 is LGHDT and CDR2 YNNKEL (reference sequence). V shed 2 bases, J shed 0 bases, and the junction held 1 base outside the gene matches. The CDR3 covers 15 residues. The CDR3, as DNA: TGTGCCAGCAGCCAACCTAGCGGGAGCTCCTACGAGCAGTACTTC. It specifies CASSQPSGSSYEQYF.

This clone was observed a single time. The chain employs TRBV7-8 and TRBJ2-7; D might be TRBD2 (5 bases). The CDR3 loop spans 12 amino acids. Deletions cut 5 bases from V and 2 bases from J, with 7 bases between. In germline, CDR1 is SGHVS, CDR2 FQNEAQ. The CDR3 DNA reads TGTGCCAGCAGCAGCGGAACCTACGAGCAGTACTTC. It encodes CASSSGTYEQYF.

The chain employs TRBV3-1 (or the pseudogene TRBV3-2) and TRBJ1-1; a weak D match, TRBD1 (5 bases). The CDR3 totals 14 residues. V lost 1 base, J lost 5 bases, and 11 bases lay in between. The germline gives CDR1 LGHDT, CDR2 YNNKEL (reference sequence). Written as DNA, the CDR3 is TGTGCCAGCAGCCAAGTCCCCGGGGGAACTGAAGCTTTCTTT. Translating it yields CASSQVPGGTEAFF.

The V gene is TRBV27, the J gene TRBJ2-1; D is ambiguous. The CDR3 has 15 amino acids. V shed 3 bases and J shed 6 bases, with 15 bases lying between them. Germline V gives CDR1 MNHEY, CDR2 SMNVEV (reference sequence). The CDR3 protein is CASSFEAPRFNEQFF. The CDR3 DNA is TGTGCCAGCAGTTTTGAGGCTCCACGCTTCAATGAGCAGTTCTTC.

The gene calls are TRBV28 and TRBJ1-1; perhaps TRBD1 as D (6 bases). The CDR3 has 14 residues. The V gene lost 11 bases and the J gene lost 3 bases, with 19 bases spanning the gap. Germline-derived CDR1 and CDR2 are MDHEN and SYDVKM. The DNA of the CDR3 is TGTGCCGTAGATGGGGGGCAGTGGGACACTGAAGCTTTCTTT. Translating gives CAVDGGQWDTEAFF.

This chain links TRBV24-1 with TRBJ2-3; weak D call: TRBD1 (6 bases). V was shortened by 4 bases and J by 0 bases, with 13 bases between the two germline ends. The CDR3 spans 16 residues. CDR1 is KGHDR and CDR2 is SFDVKD in the germline V gene. CDR3 sequence: CATSDWDMGSTDTQYF. The CDR3 coding sequence is TGTGCCACCAGTGACTGGGACATGGGGAGCACAGATACGCAGTATTTT.

This clone was counted a single time. The V gene is TRBV19, the J gene TRBJ1-4; the D is unclear. The CDR3 length is 15 residues. Germline-derived CDR1 and CDR2 are LNHDA and SQIVND (reference sequence). The germline V and J ends were trimmed by 2 bases and 3 bases, with 10 bases remaining between them. The CDR3 is CASSIIGNPNEKLFF. In nucleotides, the CDR3 is TGTGCCAGTAGTATAATAGGTAACCCTAATGAAAAACTGTTTTTT.

The rearrangement links TRBV19 to TRBJ1-5; D is uncertain. Germline lookup yields CDR1 LNHDA and CDR2 SQIVND (reference sequence). V was cut by 1 base and J by 7 bases, with 5 bases left in between. The CDR3 runs 12 residues. CDR3 sequence (DNA): TGTGCCAGTAGTATAGCCCGACAGCCCCAGCATTTT. Amino acid sequence: CASSIARQPQHF. Using reference TRBV19 and TRBJ1-5 for the parts outside the CDR3, the full variable domain is DGGITQSPKYLFRKEGQNVTLSCEQNLNHDAMYWYRQDPGQGLRLIYYSQIVNDFQKGDIAEGYSVSREKKESFPLTVTSAQKNPTAFYLCASSIARQPQHFGDGTRLSIL.